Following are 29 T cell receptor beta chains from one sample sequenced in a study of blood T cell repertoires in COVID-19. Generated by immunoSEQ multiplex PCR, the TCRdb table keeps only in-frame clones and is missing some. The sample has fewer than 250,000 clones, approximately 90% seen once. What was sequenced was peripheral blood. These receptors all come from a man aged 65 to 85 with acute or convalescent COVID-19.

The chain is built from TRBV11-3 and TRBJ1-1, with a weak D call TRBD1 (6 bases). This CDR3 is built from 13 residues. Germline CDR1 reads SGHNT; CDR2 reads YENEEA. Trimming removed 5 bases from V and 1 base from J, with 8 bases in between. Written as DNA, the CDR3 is TGTGCCAGCAGCATACAGGGGAACACTGAAGCTTTCTTT. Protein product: CASSIQGNTEAFF.

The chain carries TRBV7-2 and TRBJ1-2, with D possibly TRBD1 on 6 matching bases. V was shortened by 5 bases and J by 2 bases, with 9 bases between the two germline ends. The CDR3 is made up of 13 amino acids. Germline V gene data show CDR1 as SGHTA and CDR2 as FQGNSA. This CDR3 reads CASSPDRNYGYTF. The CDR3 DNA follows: TGTGCCAGCAGCCCCGACAGGAACTATGGCTACACCTTC.

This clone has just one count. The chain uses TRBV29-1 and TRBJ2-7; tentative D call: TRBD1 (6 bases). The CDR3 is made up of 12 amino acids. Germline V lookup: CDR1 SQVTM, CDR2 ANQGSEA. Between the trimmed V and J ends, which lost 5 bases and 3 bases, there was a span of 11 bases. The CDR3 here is CSVMIGGYEQYF. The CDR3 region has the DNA TGCAGCGTTATGATAGGGGGCTACGAGCAGTACTTC.

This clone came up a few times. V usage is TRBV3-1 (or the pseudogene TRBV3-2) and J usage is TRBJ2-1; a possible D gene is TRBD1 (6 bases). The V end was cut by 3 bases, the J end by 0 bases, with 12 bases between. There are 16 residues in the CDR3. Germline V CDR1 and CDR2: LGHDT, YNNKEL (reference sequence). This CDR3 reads CASSHGTLSSYNEQFF. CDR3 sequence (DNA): TGTGCCAGCAGCCACGGGACATTGAGCTCCTACAATGAGCAGTTCTTC.

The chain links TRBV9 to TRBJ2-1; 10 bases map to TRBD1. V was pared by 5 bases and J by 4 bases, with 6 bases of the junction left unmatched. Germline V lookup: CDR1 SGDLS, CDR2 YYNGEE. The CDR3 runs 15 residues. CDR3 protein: CASRPPGQGYNEQFF. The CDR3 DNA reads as TGTGCCAGCAGACCCCCGGGACAGGGGTACAATGAGCAGTTCTTC.

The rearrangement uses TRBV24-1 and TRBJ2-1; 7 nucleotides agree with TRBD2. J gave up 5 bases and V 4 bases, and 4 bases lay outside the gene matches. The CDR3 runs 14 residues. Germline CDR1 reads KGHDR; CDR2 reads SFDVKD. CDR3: CATSEETSHNEQFF. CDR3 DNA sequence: TGTGCCACCAGTGAAGAGACTAGCCACAATGAGCAGTTCTTC.

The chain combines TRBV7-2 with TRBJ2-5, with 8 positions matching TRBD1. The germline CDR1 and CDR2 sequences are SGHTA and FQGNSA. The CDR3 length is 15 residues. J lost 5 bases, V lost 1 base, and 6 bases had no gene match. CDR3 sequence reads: CASSLVRQGRETQYF. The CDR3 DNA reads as TGTGCCAGCAGCTTAGTAAGACAGGGGAGGGAGACCCAGTACTTC.

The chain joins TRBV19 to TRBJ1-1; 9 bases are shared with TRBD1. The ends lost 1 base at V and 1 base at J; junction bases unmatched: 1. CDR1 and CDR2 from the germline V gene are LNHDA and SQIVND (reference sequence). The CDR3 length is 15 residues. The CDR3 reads CASSIGTGANTEAFF. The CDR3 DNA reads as TGTGCCAGTAGTATAGGGACAGGGGCGAACACTGAAGCTTTCTTT. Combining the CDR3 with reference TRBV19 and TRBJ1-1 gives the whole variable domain DGGITQSPKYLFRKEGQNVTLSCEQNLNHDAMYWYRQDPGQGLRLIYYSQIVNDFQKGDIAEGYSVSREKKESFPLTVTSAQKNPTAFYLCASSIGTGANTEAFFGQGTRLTVV.

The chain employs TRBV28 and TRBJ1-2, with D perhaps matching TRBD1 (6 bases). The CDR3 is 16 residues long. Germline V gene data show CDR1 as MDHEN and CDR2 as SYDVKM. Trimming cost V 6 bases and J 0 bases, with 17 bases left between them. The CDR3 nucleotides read TGTGCCAGCAGAGAAACTTGGGGGCGAGCTAACTATGGCTACACCTTC. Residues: CASRETWGRANYGYTF.

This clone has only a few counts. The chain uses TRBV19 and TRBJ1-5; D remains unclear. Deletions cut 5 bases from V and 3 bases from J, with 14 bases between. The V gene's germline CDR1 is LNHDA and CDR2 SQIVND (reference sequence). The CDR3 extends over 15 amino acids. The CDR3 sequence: CASSAGFAPNQPQHF. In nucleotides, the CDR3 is TGTGCCAGTAGTGCAGGTTTTGCTCCCAATCAGCCCCAGCATTTT.

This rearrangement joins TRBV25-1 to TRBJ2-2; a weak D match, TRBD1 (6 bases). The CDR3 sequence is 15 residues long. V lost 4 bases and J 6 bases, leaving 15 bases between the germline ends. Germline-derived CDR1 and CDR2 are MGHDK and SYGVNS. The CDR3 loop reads CASSAYREVSGELFF. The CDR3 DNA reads TGTGCCAGCAGTGCTTACAGGGAAGTTTCCGGGGAGCTGTTTTTT.

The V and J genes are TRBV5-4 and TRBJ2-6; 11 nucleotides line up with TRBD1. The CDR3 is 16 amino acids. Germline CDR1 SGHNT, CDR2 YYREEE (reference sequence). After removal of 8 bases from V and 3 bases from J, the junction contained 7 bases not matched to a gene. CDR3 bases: TGTGCCAGTACCGGGACAGGGGGGTTTGGGGCCAACGTCCTGACTTTC. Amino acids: CASTGTGGFGANVLTF. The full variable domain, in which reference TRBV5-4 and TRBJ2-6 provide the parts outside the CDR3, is ETGVTQSPTHLIKTRGQQVTLRCSSQSGHNTVSWYQQALGQGPQFIFQYYREEENGRGNFPPRFSGLQFPNYSSELNVNALELDDSALYLCASTGTGGFGANVLTFGAGSRLTVL.

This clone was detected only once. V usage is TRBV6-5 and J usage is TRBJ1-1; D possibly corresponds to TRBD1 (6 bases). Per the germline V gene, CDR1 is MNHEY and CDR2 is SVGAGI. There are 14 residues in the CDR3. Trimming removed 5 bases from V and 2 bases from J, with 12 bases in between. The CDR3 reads CASSIGQKNTEAFF. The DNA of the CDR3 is TGTGCCAGCAGTATCGGACAGAAAAACACTGAAGCTTTCTTT.

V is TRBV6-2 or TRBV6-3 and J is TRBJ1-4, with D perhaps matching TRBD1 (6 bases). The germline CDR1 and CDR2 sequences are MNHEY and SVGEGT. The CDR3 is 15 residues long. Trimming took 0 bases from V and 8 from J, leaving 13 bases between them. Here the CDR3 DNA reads TGTGCCAGCAGTTACTCGAAACAGGGTGAAGAAAAACTGTTTTTT. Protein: CASSYSKQGEEKLFF.

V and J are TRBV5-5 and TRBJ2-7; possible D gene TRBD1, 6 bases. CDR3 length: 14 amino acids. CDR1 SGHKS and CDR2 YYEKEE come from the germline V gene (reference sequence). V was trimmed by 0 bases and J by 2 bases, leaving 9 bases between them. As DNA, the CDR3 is TGTGCCAGCAGCTTGGACTGGGGGCCCTACGAGCAGTACTTC. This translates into CASSLDWGPYEQYF. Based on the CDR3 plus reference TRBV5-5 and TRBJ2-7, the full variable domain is DAGVTQSPTHLIKTRGQQVTLRCSPISGHKSVSWYQQVLGQGPQFIFQYYEKEERGRGNFPDRFSARQFPNYSSELNVNALLLGDSALYLCASSLDWGPYEQYFGPGTRLTVT.

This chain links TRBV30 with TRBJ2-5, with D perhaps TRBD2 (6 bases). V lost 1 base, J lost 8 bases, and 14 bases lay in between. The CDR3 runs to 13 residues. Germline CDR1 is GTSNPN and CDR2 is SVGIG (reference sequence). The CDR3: CAWSEGSGATQYF. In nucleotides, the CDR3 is TGTGCCTGGAGTGAGGGTAGCGGTGCAACCCAGTACTTC.

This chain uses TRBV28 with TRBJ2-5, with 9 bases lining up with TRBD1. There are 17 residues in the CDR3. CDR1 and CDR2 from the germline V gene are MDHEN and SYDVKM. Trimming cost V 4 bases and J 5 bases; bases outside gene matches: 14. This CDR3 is CASSSSPGQGIEETQYF. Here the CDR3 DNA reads TGTGCCAGCAGTTCCTCCCCGGGACAGGGTATAGAGGAGACCCAGTACTTC.

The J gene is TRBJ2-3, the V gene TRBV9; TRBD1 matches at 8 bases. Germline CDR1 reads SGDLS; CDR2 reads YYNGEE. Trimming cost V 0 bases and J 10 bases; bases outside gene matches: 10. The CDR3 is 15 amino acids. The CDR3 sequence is CASSVEGQVAGAQYF. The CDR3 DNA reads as TGTGCCAGCAGCGTAGAGGGACAGGTCGCCGGTGCGCAGTATTTT.

Here the CDR3 DNA reads TGTGCCAGCAGTTACGCGACAGGGGTTAATTCACCCCTCCACTTT. Its protein is CASSYATGVNSPLHF. This chain uses TRBV6-5 with TRBJ1-6; 8 bases are shared with TRBD1. J was trimmed by 6 bases and V by 2 bases; bases with no gene match: 3. The CDR3 has 15 residues. Germline V gives CDR1 MNHEY, CDR2 SVGAGI.

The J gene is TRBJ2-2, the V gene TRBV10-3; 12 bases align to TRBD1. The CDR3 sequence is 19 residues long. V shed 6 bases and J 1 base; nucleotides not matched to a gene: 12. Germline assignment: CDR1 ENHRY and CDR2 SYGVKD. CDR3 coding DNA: TGTGCCATCAGCCCGGGACAGGGGGCCGGAGGTCGGAACACCGGGGAGCTGTTTTTT. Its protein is CAISPGQGAGGRNTGELFF.

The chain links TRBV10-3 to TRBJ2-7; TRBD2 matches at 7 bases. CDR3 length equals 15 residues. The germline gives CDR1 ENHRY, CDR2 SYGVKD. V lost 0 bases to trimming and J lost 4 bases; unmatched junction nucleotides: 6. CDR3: CAISESSAGAYEQYF. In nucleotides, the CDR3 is TGTGCCATCAGTGAGTCCTCGGCGGGAGCATACGAGCAGTACTTC.

The CDR3 region is CASSPFPGSYEQYF. The CDR3 region has the DNA TGTGCCAGCAGCCCCTTCCCAGGTTCCTACGAGCAGTACTTC. This chain joins TRBV14 and TRBJ2-7, with unresolved D. Germline CDR1 SGHDN, CDR2 FVKESK. V was trimmed by 4 bases and J by 1 base, leaving 11 bases between them. The CDR3 consists of 14 residues.

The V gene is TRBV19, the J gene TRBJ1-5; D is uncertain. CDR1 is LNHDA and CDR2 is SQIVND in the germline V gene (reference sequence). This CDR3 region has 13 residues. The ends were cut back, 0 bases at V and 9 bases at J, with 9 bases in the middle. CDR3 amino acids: CASSIDPWRPQHF. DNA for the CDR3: TGTGCCAGTAGTATAGATCCATGGAGGCCCCAGCATTTT.

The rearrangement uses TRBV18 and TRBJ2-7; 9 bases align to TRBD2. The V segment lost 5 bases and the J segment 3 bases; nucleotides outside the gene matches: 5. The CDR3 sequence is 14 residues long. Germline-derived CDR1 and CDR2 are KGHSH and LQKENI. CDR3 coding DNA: TGTGCCAGCTCAGCGGGCGGGGGGGACTACGAGCAGTACTTC. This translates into CASSAGGGDYEQYF.

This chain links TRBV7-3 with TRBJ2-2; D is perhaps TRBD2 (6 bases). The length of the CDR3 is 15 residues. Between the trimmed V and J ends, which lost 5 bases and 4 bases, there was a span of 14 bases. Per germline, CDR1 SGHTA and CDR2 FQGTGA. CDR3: CASSPRGVLTGELFF. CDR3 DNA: TGTGCCAGCAGCCCCCGCGGGGTCCTCACCGGGGAGCTGTTTTTT.

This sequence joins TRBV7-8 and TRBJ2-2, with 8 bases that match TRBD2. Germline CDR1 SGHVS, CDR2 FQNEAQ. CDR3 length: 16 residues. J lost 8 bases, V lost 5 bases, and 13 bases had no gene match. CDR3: CASSPVSGTVPGELFF. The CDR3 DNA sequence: TGTGCCAGCAGCCCGGTTAGCGGGACGGTGCCTGGGGAGCTGTTTTTT. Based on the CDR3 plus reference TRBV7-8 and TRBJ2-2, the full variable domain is GAGVSQSPRYKVAKRGQDVALRCDPISGHVSLFWYQQALGQGPEFLTYFQNEAQLDKSGLPSDRFFAERPEGSVSTLKIQRTQQEDSAVYLCASSPVSGTVPGELFFGEGSRLTVL.

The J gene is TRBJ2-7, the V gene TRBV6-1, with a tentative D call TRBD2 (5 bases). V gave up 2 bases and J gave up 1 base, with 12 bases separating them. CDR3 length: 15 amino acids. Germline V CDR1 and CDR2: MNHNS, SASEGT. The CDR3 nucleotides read TGTGCCAGCAGTGAACATCTAGGCGGGTCCTACGAGCAGTACTTC. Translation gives CASSEHLGGSYEQYF.

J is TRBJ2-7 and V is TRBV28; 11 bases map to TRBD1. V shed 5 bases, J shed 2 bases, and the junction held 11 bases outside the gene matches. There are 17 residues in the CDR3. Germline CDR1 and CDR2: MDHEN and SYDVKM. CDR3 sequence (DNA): TGTGCCAGCAGTAGGGCCCGCCCGGGACAGGGGGCCTACGAGCAGTACTTC. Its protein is CASSRARPGQGAYEQYF.

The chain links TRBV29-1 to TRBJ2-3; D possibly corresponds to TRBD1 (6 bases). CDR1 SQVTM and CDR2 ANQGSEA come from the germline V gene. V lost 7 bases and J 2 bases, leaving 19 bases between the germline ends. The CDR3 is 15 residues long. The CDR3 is CSAFHRDITTDTQYF. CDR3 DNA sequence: TGCAGCGCCTTCCACCGGGACATTACCACAGATACGCAGTATTTT.